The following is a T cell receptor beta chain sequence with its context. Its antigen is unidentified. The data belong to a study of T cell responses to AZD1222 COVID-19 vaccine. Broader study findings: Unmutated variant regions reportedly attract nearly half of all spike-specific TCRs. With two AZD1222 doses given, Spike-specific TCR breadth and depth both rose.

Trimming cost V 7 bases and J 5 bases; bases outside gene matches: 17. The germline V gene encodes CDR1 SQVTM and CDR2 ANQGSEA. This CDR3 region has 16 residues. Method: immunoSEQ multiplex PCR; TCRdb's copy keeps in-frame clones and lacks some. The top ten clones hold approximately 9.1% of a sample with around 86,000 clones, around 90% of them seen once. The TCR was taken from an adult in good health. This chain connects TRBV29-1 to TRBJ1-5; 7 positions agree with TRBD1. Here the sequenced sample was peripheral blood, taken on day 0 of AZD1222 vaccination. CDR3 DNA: TGCAGCGCAGAACAGGGCTCAGGGGGTCGCGATCAGCCCCAGCATTTT. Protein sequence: CSAEQGSGGRDQPQHF.